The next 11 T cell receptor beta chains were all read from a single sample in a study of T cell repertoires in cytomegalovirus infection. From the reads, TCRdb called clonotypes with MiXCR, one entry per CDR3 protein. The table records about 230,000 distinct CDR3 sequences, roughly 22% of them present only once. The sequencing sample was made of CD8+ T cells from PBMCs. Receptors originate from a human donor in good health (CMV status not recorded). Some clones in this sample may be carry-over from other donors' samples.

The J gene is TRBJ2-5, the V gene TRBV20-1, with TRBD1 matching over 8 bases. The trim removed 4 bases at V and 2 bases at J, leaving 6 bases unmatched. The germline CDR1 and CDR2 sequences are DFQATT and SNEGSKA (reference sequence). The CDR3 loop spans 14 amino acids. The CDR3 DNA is TGCAGTGCTAAGGGCCGACAGGGGCAAGAGACCCAGTACTTC. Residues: CSAKGRQGQETQYF.

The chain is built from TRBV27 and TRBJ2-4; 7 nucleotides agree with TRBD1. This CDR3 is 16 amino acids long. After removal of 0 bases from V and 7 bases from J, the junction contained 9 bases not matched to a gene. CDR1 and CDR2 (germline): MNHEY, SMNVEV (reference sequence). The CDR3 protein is CASSLSTPTGSNIQYF. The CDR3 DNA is TGTGCCAGCAGTTTATCAACCCCGACAGGGTCGAACATTCAGTACTTC.

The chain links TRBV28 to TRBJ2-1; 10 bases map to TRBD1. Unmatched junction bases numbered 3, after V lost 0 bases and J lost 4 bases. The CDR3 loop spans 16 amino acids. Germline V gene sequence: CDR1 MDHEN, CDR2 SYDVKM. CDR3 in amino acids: CASSLWGQGPYNEQFF. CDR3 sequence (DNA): TGTGCCAGCAGTTTATGGGGACAGGGGCCTTACAATGAGCAGTTCTTC.

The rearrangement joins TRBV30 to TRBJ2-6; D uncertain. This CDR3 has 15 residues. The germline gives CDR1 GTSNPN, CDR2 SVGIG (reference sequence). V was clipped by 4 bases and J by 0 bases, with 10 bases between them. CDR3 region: CAWMTSGSGANVLTF. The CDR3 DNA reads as TGTGCCTGGATGACATCAGGCTCTGGGGCCAACGTCCTGACTTTC.

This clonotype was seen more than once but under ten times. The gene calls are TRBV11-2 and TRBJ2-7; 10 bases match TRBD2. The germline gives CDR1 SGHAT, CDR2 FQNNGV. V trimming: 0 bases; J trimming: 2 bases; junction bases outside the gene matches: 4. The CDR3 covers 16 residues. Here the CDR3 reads CASSLEASGGTYEQYF. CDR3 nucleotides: TGTGCCAGCAGCTTAGAGGCTAGCGGGGGAACCTACGAGCAGTACTTC.

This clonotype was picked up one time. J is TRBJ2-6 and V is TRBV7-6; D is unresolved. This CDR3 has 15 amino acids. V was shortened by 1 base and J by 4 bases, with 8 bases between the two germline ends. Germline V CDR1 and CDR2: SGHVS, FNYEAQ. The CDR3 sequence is CASSLVGIGANVLTF. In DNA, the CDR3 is TGTGCCAGCAGCTTAGTGGGGATCGGGGCCAACGTCCTGACTTTC.

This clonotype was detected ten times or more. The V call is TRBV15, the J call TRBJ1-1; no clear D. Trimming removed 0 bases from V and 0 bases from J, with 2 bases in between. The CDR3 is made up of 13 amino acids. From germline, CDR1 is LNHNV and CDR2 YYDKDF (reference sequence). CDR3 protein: CATSRDMNTEAFF. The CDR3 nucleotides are TGTGCCACCAGCAGAGATATGAACACTGAAGCTTTCTTT.

The CDR3 loop reads CASSFRVGELFF. CDR3 DNA sequence: TGTGCCAGCAGTTTCCGGGTCGGGGAGCTGTTTTTT. The J gene is TRBJ2-2, the V gene TRBV28, with D unclear. The germline V gene has CDR1 MDHEN and CDR2 SYDVKM. The CDR3 is made up of 12 amino acids. The V end was cut by 3 bases, the J end by 7 bases, with 6 bases between.

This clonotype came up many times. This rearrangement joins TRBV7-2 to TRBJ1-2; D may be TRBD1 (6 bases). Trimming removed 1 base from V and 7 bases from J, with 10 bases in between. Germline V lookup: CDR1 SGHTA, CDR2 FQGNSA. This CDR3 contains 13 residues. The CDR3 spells CASSLGGAGGYTF. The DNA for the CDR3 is TGTGCCAGCAGCTTAGGGGGGGCAGGTGGCTACACCTTC.

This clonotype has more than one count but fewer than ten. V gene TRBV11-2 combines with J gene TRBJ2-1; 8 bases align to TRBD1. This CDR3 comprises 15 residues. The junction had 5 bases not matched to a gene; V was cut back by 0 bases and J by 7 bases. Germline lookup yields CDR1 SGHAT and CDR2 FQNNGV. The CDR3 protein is CASSLEYRGANEQFF. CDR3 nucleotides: TGTGCCAGCAGCTTAGAGTACAGGGGGGCGAATGAGCAGTTCTTC.

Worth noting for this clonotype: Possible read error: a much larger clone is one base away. CDR3 in DNA: TGTTCCAGCAGCACCCCCCTGTGGAGACAGAACACCGGGGAGCTGTTTTTT. As protein: CSSSTPLWRQNTGELFF. The rearrangement joins TRBV9 to TRBJ2-2; D not certain. This CDR3 region has 17 residues. Germline V lookup: CDR1 SGDLS, CDR2 YYNGEE.